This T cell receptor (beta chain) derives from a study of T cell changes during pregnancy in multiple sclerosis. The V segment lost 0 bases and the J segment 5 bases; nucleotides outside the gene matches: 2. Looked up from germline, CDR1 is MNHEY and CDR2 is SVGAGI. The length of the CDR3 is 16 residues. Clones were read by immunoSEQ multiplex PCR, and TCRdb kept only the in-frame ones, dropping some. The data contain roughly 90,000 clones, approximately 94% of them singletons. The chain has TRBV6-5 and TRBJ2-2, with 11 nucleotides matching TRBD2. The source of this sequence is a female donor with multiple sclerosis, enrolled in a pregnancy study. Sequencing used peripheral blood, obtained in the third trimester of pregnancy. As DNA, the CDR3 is TGTGCCAGCAGTTACTCCACTAGCGGGAGAACCGGGGAGCTGTTTTTT. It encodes CASSYSTSGRTGELFF.